This T cell receptor beta chain was retrieved from a study of T cells in Graves' hyperthyroidism and ophthalmopathy. Amplified regions were TCR beta CDR3 sequences from RNA transcripts. A first-round RT-PCR of the TCR CDR3 used the HTBI primer set. MiXCR, run by TCRdb on the multiplex PCR reads, gives a single entry per CDR3 protein. The repertoire consists of some 150,000 distinct CDR3 sequences, with around 20% occurring once and the leading ten covering 67%. The sequence was collected from a woman in her forties or fifties with Graves' hyperthyroidism that later progressed to Graves' ophthalmopathy. Sequenced material: blood.

The CDR3 loop reads CSAGGQGVQETQYF. In DNA form, the CDR3 reads TGCAGTGCTGGAGGACAGGGGGTGCAAGAGACCCAGTACTTC. V usage is TRBV20-1 and J usage is TRBJ2-5; 10 bases line up with TRBD1. The CDR3 consists of 14 residues. V dropped 5 bases and J dropped 2; count of bases not matched to a gene: 5. The V gene's germline CDR1 is DFQATT and CDR2 SNEGSKA (reference sequence).